One TCR beta chain is described in this entry. The sample carries other DNA sequences with the same CDR3. Source study methods: Amplification from reference gene primers served as the basis for estimated nucleated cell counts. The protocol was immunoSEQ multiplex PCR, while the TCRdb copy is restricted to in-frame clones and leaves out a portion. V and J calls and clone size follow that table, whereas D and trimming were derived from the DNA. The sample lists about 260,000 clones, 75% to 90% occurring once. This entry is derived from a study of blood T cell repertoires in COVID-19. About the research overall: The United States, Italy and Spain supplied acute and convalescent COVID-19 samples. From T cells, B-cell-depleted T cells, or PBMCs came the material, which was cDNA or gDNA.

This clonotype was obtained from a woman between 40 and 50 years old who had recovered from COVID-19. What was sequenced was peripheral blood.

DNA for the CDR3: TGTGCCAGCAGCCTCTCCGGGGGAGACCAGCCCCAGCATTTT. It is translated as CASSLSGGDQPQHF. This rearrangement joins TRBV5-6 to TRBJ1-5; weak D call: TRBD1 (5 bases). V gave up 4 bases and J gave up 7 bases, with 15 bases separating them. Per germline, CDR1 SGHDT and CDR2 YYEEEE. There are 14 residues in the CDR3.